This is a list of T cell receptor beta chains from one sample in a study of yellow fever vaccine responses in identical twins. TCRdb processed the RT-PCR reads anew with MiXCR; each CDR3 protein has one entry. The sample has 3,500 to 4,500 distinct CDR3 sequences, approximately 82% seen once. The source was T cells from blood (PBMCs), unsorted or a sorted subset (not recorded which), collected before or after yellow fever vaccination (not recorded which). Every receptor here comes from a woman between 18 and 30 years old who received the yellow fever vaccine. The conserved cysteine and the conserved F or W are not part of the CDR3 here. The D gene is left open where the match is weak.

CDR3 | D | J | V
SAKTEDRVTEAF | TRBD1 | TRBJ1-1 | TRBV20-1
ASSPPNSGSSYEQY | - | TRBJ2-7 | TRBV18
SANPYQETQY | - | TRBJ2-5 | TRBV20-1
ASSLSGGNQETQY | TRBD2 | TRBJ2-5 | TRBV11-2
ASSLWALNNEQF | - | TRBJ2-1 | TRBV5-5
ASSPKGVVPSDTQY | - | TRBJ2-3 | TRBV4-3
SVDGTPDTQY | - | TRBJ2-3 | TRBV29-1
ASSLLTGDGELF | - | TRBJ2-2 | TRBV5-1
ASSQPPDPANTEAF | - | TRBJ1-1 | TRBV23-1
SARSASSGGSDTQY | TRBD2 | TRBJ2-3 | TRBV20-1
ASSLRGAGESSSYNEQF | - | TRBJ2-1 | TRBV11-3
ASSFGAAGGTEAF | - | TRBJ1-1 | TRBV13
ASGTEAF | - | TRBJ1-1 | TRBV11-1
ASSSFSRAGEAF | - | TRBJ1-1 | TRBV5-1
ASSLAGGRNTEAF | - | TRBJ1-1 | TRBV7-9
ASSQDVAGGYNEQF | - | TRBJ2-1 | TRBV4-2
ASSHGPGSWNEQF | - | TRBJ2-1 | TRBV3-1
SARSQPSYYNEQF | - | TRBJ2-1 | TRBV20-1
ASSPRLAGGDEQF | TRBD2 | TRBJ2-1 | TRBV18
ASRGQGTNYGYT | - | TRBJ1-2 | TRBV11-2
ASSDASPNQPQH | - | TRBJ1-5 | TRBV6-4
ASSLARMETQY | - | TRBJ2-5 | TRBV7-6
ASSPLGAGVRNEQF | - | TRBJ2-1 | TRBV11-2
ASSFDNEQF | - | TRBJ2-1 | TRBV7-9
ASSLALAGYEQY | TRBD2 | TRBJ2-7 | TRBV7-9
ASSPTAAGLQY | - | TRBJ2-7 | TRBV5-5
ASSQDEGNYGYT | - | TRBJ1-2 | TRBV4-1
ASSFDPQVGQF | - | TRBJ2-1 | TRBV11-2
SVSAGGQPQH | TRBD1 | TRBJ1-5 | TRBV29-1
ASSYTGQSYEQY | TRBD1 | TRBJ2-7 | TRBV6-5
ASSLVLSSSYEQY | - | TRBJ2-7 | TRBV11-2
ASSLAGTPETQY | - | TRBJ2-5 | TRBV5-4
ATSIGRATGYGYT | - | TRBJ1-2 | TRBV15
ASTKRGSNYEQY | - | TRBJ2-7 | TRBV28
ASSLEGARSHEQY | TRBD1 | TRBJ2-7 | TRBV7-3
ASSPPGQGFTDTQY | TRBD1 | TRBJ2-3 | TRBV13
ASTELQNTEAF | - | TRBJ1-1 | TRBV28
ASSSGELQETQY | - | TRBJ2-5 | TRBV4-2
ASSAGTRDTGELF | TRBD2 | TRBJ2-2 | TRBV28
ASSYSKGGMGYNEQF | - | TRBJ2-1 | TRBV6-5
ASRTNPGEQF | - | TRBJ2-1 | TRBV28
ASSPGSDYNEQF | - | TRBJ2-1 | TRBV28
ASSSGQGSGGYT | TRBD1 | TRBJ1-2 | TRBV7-8
ASSSPFLAGAYNEQF | TRBD2 | TRBJ2-1 | TRBV11-1
ASSPTHSLVAEAF | - | TRBJ1-1 | TRBV23-1
ASSDLGQGAF | TRBD1 | TRBJ1-1 | TRBV2